In this sample, the clone carrying this TCR beta chain turned up many times. The sample is drawn from a study of regulatory T cells in long-lasting Graves disease. Arm-PCR of CDR3 regions with iRepertoire HTBI primers generated TCR beta libraries. The authors' processing: Identification of gene segments yielded around 63 TRBV and about 14 TRBJ across samples. TCRdb independently ran MiXCR on the multiplex PCR reads; one entry per CDR3 protein. The V and J calls follow TCRdb's processing rather than the paper's. The data show 350,000 to 500,000 distinct CDR3 sequences, approximately 15% seen once. Time point of the sample: newly diagnosed GD, antithyroid drugs for less than 3 months. From RNA extracted from PBMCs, the TCR library was made. Germline CDR1 and CDR2: SEHNR and FQNEAQ (reference sequence). V was clipped by 6 bases and J by 5 bases; unmatched bases: 22. The CDR3 runs 18 residues. These data were also filed under a second study, of T cells in Graves' hyperthyroidism and ophthalmopathy.

The sequence was collected from a woman aged 45 to 65 with Graves disease. V usage is TRBV7-9 and J usage is TRBJ2-7; TRBD1 agrees at 7 bases. The source was peripheral blood mononuclear cells (PBMCs), collected at new diagnosis, from a patient treated with antithyroid drugs. DNA for the CDR3: TGTGCCAGCAGTTTCCCCACATTACAGGGGACCCCCTACGACGAGCAGTACTTC. Translating it yields CASSFPTLQGTPYDEQYF.